This TCR beta chain was sequenced in a study of CD8 T cells in ankylosing spondylitis. Study-level findings and limits: Disease-linked clones reportedly concentrated significantly in matched ankylosing spondylitis synovial fluid. Blood from ankylosing spondylitis patients appeared to carry a characteristic eight-variant TCR beta motif.

Many counts were recorded for this clonotype. Its antigen is unidentified. TCRdb independently ran MiXCR on the 5' RACE reads; one entry per CDR3 protein. Of about 510,000 distinct CDR3 sequences listed, over 4% are singletons. This CDR3 spans 14 amino acids. CDR1 is LGHNA, CDR2 YSLEER, per germline. V trimming: 4 bases; J trimming: 6 bases; junction bases outside the gene matches: 5. What was sequenced was blood, either unsorted or a sorted T cell fraction (not recorded which). This receptor was taken from a male donor with ankylosing spondylitis. The rearrangement uses TRBV4-3 and TRBJ1-2; 10 bases are shared with TRBD1. DNA of the CDR3: TGCGCCAGCAGCCGAGGGGACAGGGGAAATGGCTACACCTTC. Translation: CASSRGDRGNGYTF.